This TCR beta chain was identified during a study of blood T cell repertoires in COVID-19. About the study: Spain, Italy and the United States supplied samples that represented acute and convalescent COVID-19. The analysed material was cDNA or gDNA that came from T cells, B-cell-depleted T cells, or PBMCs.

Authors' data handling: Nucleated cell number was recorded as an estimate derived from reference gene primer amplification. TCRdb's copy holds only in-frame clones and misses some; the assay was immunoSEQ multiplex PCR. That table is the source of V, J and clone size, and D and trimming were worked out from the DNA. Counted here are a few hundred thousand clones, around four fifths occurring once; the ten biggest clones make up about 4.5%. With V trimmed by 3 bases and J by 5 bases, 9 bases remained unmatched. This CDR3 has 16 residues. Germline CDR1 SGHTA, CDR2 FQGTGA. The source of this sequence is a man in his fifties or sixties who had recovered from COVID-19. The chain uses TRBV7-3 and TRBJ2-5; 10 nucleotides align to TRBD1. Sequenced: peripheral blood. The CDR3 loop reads CASSFGDRGDGETQYF. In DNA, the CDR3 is TGTGCCAGCAGCTTCGGGGACAGGGGAGACGGGGAGACCCAGTACTTC.